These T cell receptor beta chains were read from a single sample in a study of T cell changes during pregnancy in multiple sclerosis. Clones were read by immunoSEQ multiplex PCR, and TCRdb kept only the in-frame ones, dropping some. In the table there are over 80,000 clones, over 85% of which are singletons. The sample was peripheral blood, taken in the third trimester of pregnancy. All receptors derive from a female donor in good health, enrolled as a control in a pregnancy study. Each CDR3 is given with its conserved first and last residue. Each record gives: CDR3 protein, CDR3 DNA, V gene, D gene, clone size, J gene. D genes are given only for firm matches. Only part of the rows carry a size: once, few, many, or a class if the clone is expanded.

CDR3 protein: CASSLSSGRALSEQFF; CDR3 DNA: TGTGCCAGCAGCTTGTCTAGCGGGAGGGCCCTTAGTGAGCAGTTCTTC; V gene: TRBV5-4; D gene: TRBD2; clone size: .; J gene: TRBJ2-1
CDR3 protein: CASSGQGVGGTDTQYF; CDR3 DNA: TGTGCCAGCAGCGGACAGGGGGTGGGGGGTACAGATACGCAGTATTTT; V gene: TRBV2; D gene: TRBD1; clone size: .; J gene: TRBJ2-3
CDR3 protein: CASSGAAKNIQYF; CDR3 DNA: TGTGCCAGCAGTGGAGCTGCCAAAAACATTCAGTACTTC; V gene: TRBV7-9; D gene: .; clone size: .; J gene: TRBJ2-4
CDR3 protein: CASSLPTDTQYF; CDR3 DNA: TGTGCCAGCAGCTTGCCAACAGATACGCAGTATTTT; V gene: TRBV5-4; D gene: .; clone size: .; J gene: TRBJ2-3
CDR3 protein: CASSPRTGSNQPQHF; CDR3 DNA: TGTGCCAGCAGCCCGCGGACAGGGTCCAATCAGCCCCAGCATTTT; V gene: TRBV7-2; D gene: TRBD1; clone size: .; J gene: TRBJ1-5
CDR3 protein: CASSEASAPNTEAFF; CDR3 DNA: TGTGCCAGCAGTGAGGCCTCCGCCCCGAACACTGAAGCTTTCTTT; V gene: TRBV2; D gene: .; clone size: .; J gene: TRBJ1-1
CDR3 protein: CASRRDSATYNEQFF; CDR3 DNA: TGTGCCAGCAGGCGGGATAGCGCGACCTACAATGAGCAGTTCTTC; V gene: TRBV27; D gene: .; clone size: .; J gene: TRBJ2-1
CDR3 protein: CASSQGGEKLFF; CDR3 DNA: TGTGCCAGCAGCCAGGGTGGCGAAAAACTGTTTTTT; V gene: TRBV7-6; D gene: .; clone size: .; J gene: TRBJ1-4
CDR3 protein: CASSLGQLAKNIQYF; CDR3 DNA: TGTGCCAGCAGTTTGGGACAGCTAGCCAAAAACATTCAGTACTTC; V gene: TRBV28; D gene: TRBD1; clone size: .; J gene: TRBJ2-4
CDR3 protein: CASSPARDEQFF; CDR3 DNA: TGTGCCAGCAGCCCCGCCCGGGATGAGCAGTTCTTC; V gene: TRBV28; D gene: .; clone size: .; J gene: TRBJ2-1
CDR3 protein: CSVGATGSSDTQYF; CDR3 DNA: TGCAGCGTTGGGGCTACCGGAAGCTCAGATACGCAGTATTTT; V gene: TRBV29-1; D gene: .; clone size: once; J gene: TRBJ2-3
CDR3 protein: CASSLNSGSYNEQFF; CDR3 DNA: TGTGCCAGCAGCTTGAATAGCGGGAGTTACAATGAGCAGTTCTTC; V gene: TRBV5-4; D gene: TRBD2; clone size: once; J gene: TRBJ2-1
CDR3 protein: CASSLVFGQGKNTEAFF; CDR3 DNA: TGTGCCAGCAGCTTAGTTTTTGGACAGGGGAAGAACACTGAAGCTTTCTTT; V gene: TRBV7-9; D gene: TRBD1; clone size: few; J gene: TRBJ1-1
CDR3 protein: CASSLTSGQETQYF; CDR3 DNA: TGCGCCAGCAGCCTGACTAGCGGTCAAGAGACCCAGTACTTC; V gene: TRBV10-2; D gene: TRBD2; clone size: .; J gene: TRBJ2-5
CDR3 protein: CASSPPWDRGRGYTF; CDR3 DNA: TGTGCCAGCTCACCACCATGGGACAGGGGTCGTGGCTACACCTTC; V gene: TRBV18; D gene: TRBD1; clone size: .; J gene: TRBJ1-2